The T cell receptor beta chain under discussion was sequenced for a study of CD8+CD57+ T cells in acquired aplastic anemia. General study findings and limits: In common between the patients and the controls were around 29 CD8+ CDR3 sequences. Between the patient and control groups, CD8+ Simpson's diversity did not differ significantly.

Profiling that covered TCR beta VDJ and CDR3 relied on genomic DNA as its template. TCRdb reprocessed the reads with MiXCR, giving one entry per CDR3 protein. The table shows around 200,000 distinct CDR3 sequences, with 48% occurring only once. All sequencing subjects had displayed CD8+CD57+ cell expansion on flow cytometry. Of note for this clonotype: Its antigen is unknown.

The CDR3 runs 14 residues. The germline V gene encodes CDR1 SGHAT and CDR2 FQNNGV. Trimming removed 5 bases at V and 5 bases at J, with 14 bases between. The sample was sorted CD4+, CD8+, or CD8+CD57+ T cells (not recorded which) from PBMCs. The V call is TRBV11-2, the J call TRBJ2-3, with D tentatively TRBD2 (5 bases). The sequence was collected from a human donor with aplastic anemia. The DNA for the CDR3 is TGTGCCAGCAGCGGGAGTGGCTCGATAGATACGCAGTATTTT. Translating it yields CASSGSGSIDTQYF.